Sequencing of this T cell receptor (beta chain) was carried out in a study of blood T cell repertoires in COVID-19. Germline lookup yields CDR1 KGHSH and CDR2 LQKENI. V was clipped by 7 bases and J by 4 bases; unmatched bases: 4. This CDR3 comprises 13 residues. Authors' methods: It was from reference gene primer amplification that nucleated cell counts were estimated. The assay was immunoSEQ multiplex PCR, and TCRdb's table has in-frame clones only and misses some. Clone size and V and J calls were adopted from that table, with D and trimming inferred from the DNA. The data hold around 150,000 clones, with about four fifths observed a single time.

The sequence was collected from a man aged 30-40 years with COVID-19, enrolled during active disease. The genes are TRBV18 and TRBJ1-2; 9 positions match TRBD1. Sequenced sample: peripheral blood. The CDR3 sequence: CASLGQGGYGYTF. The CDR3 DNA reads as TGTGCCAGCTTGGGACAGGGAGGCTATGGCTACACCTTC.